This T cell receptor (beta chain) was identified during a study of identifying expanded T cells in peripheral blood. Study conclusions and caveats: Roughly two-week clone count variance significantly increased as total template count grew. Technical replicates showed 0.9 to 1.5 changed clones; roughly two weeks 15 to 20; four weeks 19.

Assay used: immunoSEQ multiplex PCR; TCRdb lists only in-frame clones, some missing. Altogether 83,000 or so clones are present, 88% being singletons, with the ten largest covering about 3.9%. A remark on this clone: As yet, its antigen is unknown.

The V end was cut by 3 bases, the J end by 8 bases, with 8 bases between. Germline-derived CDR1 and CDR2 are SGHDN and FVKESK. The length of the CDR3 is 12 residues. The receptor's source is a person aged 18 to 70 in good health. This chain joins TRBV14 and TRBJ2-1, with D possibly TRBD2 on 5 matching bases. Input material: blood. For the CDR3, the DNA is TGTGCCAGCAGCCACGTGGGAGATGAGCAGTTCTTC. It encodes CASSHVGDEQFF.